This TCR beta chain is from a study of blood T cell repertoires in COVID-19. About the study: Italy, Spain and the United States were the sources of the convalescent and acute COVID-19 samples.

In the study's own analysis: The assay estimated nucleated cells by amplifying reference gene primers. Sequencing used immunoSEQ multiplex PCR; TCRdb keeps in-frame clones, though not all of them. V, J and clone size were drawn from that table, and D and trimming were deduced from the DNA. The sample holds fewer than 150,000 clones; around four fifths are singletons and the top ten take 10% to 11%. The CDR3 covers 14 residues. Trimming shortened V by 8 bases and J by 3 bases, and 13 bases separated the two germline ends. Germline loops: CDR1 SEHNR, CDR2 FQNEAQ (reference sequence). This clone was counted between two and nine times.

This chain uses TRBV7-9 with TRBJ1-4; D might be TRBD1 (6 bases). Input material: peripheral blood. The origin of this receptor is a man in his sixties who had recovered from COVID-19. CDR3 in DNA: TGTGCCAGCCAAAAGGACAGTTCTAATGAAAAACTGTTTTTT. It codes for CASQKDSSNEKLFF.